This is a list of T cell receptor beta chains from one sample in a study of blood T cell repertoires in COVID-19. Generated by immunoSEQ multiplex PCR, the TCRdb table keeps only in-frame clones and is missing some. This table has approximately 25,000 clones, roughly 72% appearing once. The sequencing sample was made of peripheral blood. Receptor source: an elderly woman with acute or convalescent COVID-19. Each CDR3 is given with its conserved first and last residue. A D gene is named only where the DNA matches it firmly. The size field is filled for only some rows; it gives once, few, many or a size class.

DNA: TGTGCCAGCGGCCCCCGAGAGGACAGGGAGGGGAAAAAACTGTTTTTT
CDR3: CASGPREDREGKKLFF
V: TRBV7-2
D: TRBD1
J: TRBJ1-4
size: NA

DNA: TGTGCCAGCAGTAAGGGGGCCTCCTACGAGCAGTACTTC
CDR3: CASSKGASYEQYF
V: TRBV6-5
D: TRBD1
J: TRBJ2-7
size: NA

DNA: TGTGCTAGTGGTTTTCTGGGCCAGCCCCAGCATTTT
CDR3: CASGFLGQPQHF
V: TRBV12-5
D: NA
J: TRBJ1-5
size: NA

DNA: TGTGCCAGCAGCTTTCAAGAGGCTCGGGAGCCCCAGCATTTT
CDR3: CASSFQEAREPQHF
V: TRBV7-8
D: NA
J: TRBJ1-5
size: few

DNA: TGCGCCAGCAGCGGATGGACAGGGGGCGCCGATGGCTACACCTTC
CDR3: CASSGWTGGADGYTF
V: TRBV5-1
D: TRBD1
J: TRBJ1-2
size: NA

DNA: TGCGCCAGCACGGGGGTTGGTGGGGCCAACGTCCTGACTTTC
CDR3: CASTGVGGANVLTF
V: TRBV4-1
D: NA
J: TRBJ2-6
size: NA

DNA: TGTGCCAGCAGTTACTCAATGACAGGGGGCATTGGCTACACCTTC
CDR3: CASSYSMTGGIGYTF
V: TRBV6-5
D: TRBD1
J: TRBJ1-2
size: NA

DNA: TGCGCCAGCTCTCAGGGGGCGCCGCCCGGGGAGCTGTTTTTT
CDR3: CASSQGAPPGELFF
V: TRBV5-1
D: TRBD1
J: TRBJ2-2
size: NA

DNA: TGTGCCAGCAGTTACTCCTCTACCTACGAGCAGTACTTC
CDR3: CASSYSSTYEQYF
V: TRBV6-5
D: NA
J: TRBJ2-7
size: NA

DNA: TGTGCCAGCAGCCAAGACAAAAGAGGGACAGGGTTCACAGATACGCAGTATTTT
CDR3: CASSQDKRGTGFTDTQYF
V: TRBV28
D: TRBD1
J: TRBJ2-3
size: NA

DNA: TGTGCCAGCAGTTTATCGGGTGCCAGGGGCGAGCAGTACTTC
CDR3: CASSLSGARGEQYF
V: TRBV27
D: NA
J: TRBJ2-7
size: once

DNA: TGCGCCAGCAGCAGGCAGGGGATGGAGCGGGGAGGCTACACCTTC
CDR3: CASSRQGMERGGYTF
V: TRBV4-3
D: NA
J: TRBJ1-2
size: NA

DNA: TGCGCCAGCAGCCAAGATTTAGCGGGCCGGCTCTACGAGCAGTACTTC
CDR3: CASSQDLAGRLYEQYF
V: TRBV4-3
D: TRBD2
J: TRBJ2-7
size: many

DNA: TGTGCCAGCAGTCTAGTAGCGGGAGCAGGGTACAATGAGCAGTTCTTC
CDR3: CASSLVAGAGYNEQFF
V: TRBV7-8
D: TRBD2
J: TRBJ2-1
size: NA

DNA: TGCAGTGGTCAGGGCCAAGAGACCCAGTACTTC
CDR3: CSGQGQETQYF
V: TRBV20-1
D: NA
J: TRBJ2-5
size: NA

DNA: TGTGCCAGTAGCCTAACCGCGGGAGCCACAGAGACCCAGTACTTC
CDR3: CASSLTAGATETQYF
V: TRBV19
D: TRBD2
J: TRBJ2-5
size: few

DNA: TGTGCCAGCAGCCAAGGGGGCAGGGGTCGGGGAAAACTGTTTTTT
CDR3: CASSQGGRGRGKLFF
V: TRBV3-1/TRBV3-2
D: NA
J: TRBJ1-4
size: NA

DNA: TGTGCCAGCAGGCTGACAGGGAGAAGCAATCAGCCCCAGCATTTT
CDR3: CASRLTGRSNQPQHF
V: TRBV6-5
D: TRBD1
J: TRBJ1-5
size: NA

DNA: TGTGCCAGCAGCCTTCACCCCCGGACACAACAAGAGACCCAGTACTTC
CDR3: CASSLHPRTQQETQYF
V: TRBV7-8
D: NA
J: TRBJ2-5
size: NA

DNA: TGTGCCAGCAGCTTAGAAGAGGATCAGCCCCAGCATTTT
CDR3: CASSLEEDQPQHF
V: TRBV11-1
D: NA
J: TRBJ1-5
size: many

DNA: TGCGCCAGCAGCTCTGCCCCTAGCGGACAATACGAGCAGTACTTC
CDR3: CASSSAPSGQYEQYF
V: TRBV5-1
D: TRBD2
J: TRBJ2-7
size: NA

DNA: TGTGCCTGGAGTGTCGGGACAGGGGGCTACGAGCAGTACTTC
CDR3: CAWSVGTGGYEQYF
V: TRBV30
D: TRBD1
J: TRBJ2-7
size: once

DNA: TGTGCCAGCAGTCCCCTCGGGACTAGCGGGAGGGCCGCCTACAATGAGCAGTTCTTC
CDR3: CASSPLGTSGRAAYNEQFF
V: TRBV6-6
D: TRBD2
J: TRBJ2-1
size: NA

DNA: TGTGCCAGTAGTACCCCGTCAACAGGATCCACCGGGGAGCTGTTTTTT
CDR3: CASSTPSTGSTGELFF
V: TRBV19
D: NA
J: TRBJ2-2
size: NA

DNA: TGTGCCAGCAGTGAATGGACAGCTCGCGGCACTGAAGCTTTCTTT
CDR3: CASSEWTARGTEAFF
V: TRBV6-1
D: NA
J: TRBJ1-1
size: NA

DNA: TGTGCCTGGAGCCGCGGGACCTTGGGCGAGCAGTACTTC
CDR3: CAWSRGTLGEQYF
V: TRBV30
D: NA
J: TRBJ2-7
size: NA

DNA: TGTGCCAGCAGCTTACCCAACCAAGCGGGAGACACAGATACGCAGTATTTT
CDR3: CASSLPNQAGDTDTQYF
V: TRBV13
D: TRBD2
J: TRBJ2-3
size: many

DNA: TGTGCCAGCAACAGGGGGCGGAGTACGGATACGCAGTATTTT
CDR3: CASNRGRSTDTQYF
V: TRBV7-2
D: TRBD1
J: TRBJ2-3
size: NA

DNA: TGTGCCAGCAGCGTAGGAGGGCCCGGGGCCAACGTCCTGACTTTC
CDR3: CASSVGGPGANVLTF
V: TRBV9
D: NA
J: TRBJ2-6
size: NA

DNA: TGTGCCAGCAGTTTACACAGGAAAGAGCAGTACTTC
CDR3: CASSLHRKEQYF
V: TRBV12-3/TRBV12-4
D: NA
J: TRBJ2-7
size: once

DNA: TGTGCCTGGGACCGCGGGACCTCCTACGAGCAGTACTTC
CDR3: CAWDRGTSYEQYF
V: TRBV30
D: NA
J: TRBJ2-7
size: NA

DNA: TGTGCCAGCAGCCATCGCGACAGTACGGGTTGGGCTTTCTTT
CDR3: CASSHRDSTGWAFF
V: TRBV3-1/TRBV3-2
D: NA
J: TRBJ1-1
size: NA

DNA: TGTGCCAGCAGGACTAGCGGCACAGATACGCAGTATTTT
CDR3: CASRTSGTDTQYF
V: TRBV7-2
D: TRBD2
J: TRBJ2-3
size: NA

DNA: TGTGCCAGCAGCCTTCCCGGACTAGCGATTTATGGTGAGCAGTTCTTC
CDR3: CASSLPGLAIYGEQFF
V: TRBV5-8
D: TRBD2
J: TRBJ2-1
size: few

DNA: TGTGCCAGCAGCTTAGGGGGGGTCCCAAACACCGGGGAGCTGTTTTTT
CDR3: CASSLGGVPNTGELFF
V: TRBV7-3
D: TRBD2
J: TRBJ2-2
size: NA

DNA: TGTGCCAGCAGCTTGATTGTGGGAGCAGATACGCAGTATTTT
CDR3: CASSLIVGADTQYF
V: TRBV5-4
D: NA
J: TRBJ2-3
size: NA

DNA: TGTGCCAGCTCACTAAGTGGACAAAACACCGAGCAGTACTTC
CDR3: CASSLSGQNTEQYF
V: TRBV18
D: NA
J: TRBJ2-7
size: NA

DNA: TGCGCCAGCAGCTTTTCAGGGGTAGGAGCTGGGGCCAACGTCCTGACTTTC
CDR3: CASSFSGVGAGANVLTF
V: TRBV5-1
D: NA
J: TRBJ2-6
size: NA

DNA: TGTGCCATCAGTGACTCGTTCGAAGGGGCAACTTCCTACAATGAGCAGTTCTTC
CDR3: CAISDSFEGATSYNEQFF
V: TRBV10-3
D: NA
J: TRBJ2-1
size: NA

DNA: TGTGCCAGCAGCAAAGAGAAAGGAGTCTACGGGTATTCACCCCTCCACTTT
CDR3: CASSKEKGVYGYSPLHF
V: TRBV21-1
D: NA
J: TRBJ1-6
size: NA

DNA: TGTGCCAGCAGTTTTCGCACAGGGGAAGAAGCTTTCTTT
CDR3: CASSFRTGEEAFF
V: TRBV27
D: TRBD1
J: TRBJ1-1
size: NA

DNA: TGCAGTGCTAGTTCTGAAGGGACTAGCGGGGGGACAGATACGCAGTATTTT
CDR3: CSASSEGTSGGTDTQYF
V: TRBV20-1
D: TRBD2
J: TRBJ2-3
size: NA

DNA: TGCGCCAGCAGCTTGGGGTGGACAGGAGAACTCTATGGCTACACCTTC
CDR3: CASSLGWTGELYGYTF
V: TRBV5-1
D: TRBD1
J: TRBJ1-2
size: NA

DNA: TGTGCCAGCAGTTTGGCAGGGGGCCCCAATCAGCCCCAGCATTTT
CDR3: CASSLAGGPNQPQHF
V: TRBV28
D: TRBD1
J: TRBJ1-5
size: once

DNA: TGTGCCAGCAGCTTGCTAGCGGGGGACGTTGCGGGGGAGCTGTTTTTT
CDR3: CASSLLAGDVAGELFF
V: TRBV11-1
D: TRBD2
J: TRBJ2-2
size: NA

DNA: TGTGCCAGCAGCGCCGGGACTTGGAGCACAGATACGCAGTATTTT
CDR3: CASSAGTWSTDTQYF
V: TRBV9
D: NA
J: TRBJ2-3
size: NA

DNA: TGTGCCAGTAGTCTCCAGGGGGAACAGCCCCAGCATTTT
CDR3: CASSLQGEQPQHF
V: TRBV19
D: TRBD1
J: TRBJ1-5
size: once

DNA: TGTGCCAGCAGCTTGGGGCAGTCCGGGATCAAAACCTACGAGCAGTACTTC
CDR3: CASSLGQSGIKTYEQYF
V: TRBV5-6
D: NA
J: TRBJ2-7
size: NA

DNA: TGTGCCAGCAGGGGGGCCCCGTACACTGAAGCTTTCTTT
CDR3: CASRGAPYTEAFF
V: TRBV2
D: NA
J: TRBJ1-1
size: NA

DNA: TGCGCCAGCAGCCAAGAAAACGGAGAAAACATTCAGTACTTC
CDR3: CASSQENGENIQYF
V: TRBV4-1
D: NA
J: TRBJ2-4
size: NA

DNA: TGTGCCAGCAGCACCAGGGATTACACTGAAGCTTTCTTT
CDR3: CASSTRDYTEAFF
V: TRBV7-2
D: NA
J: TRBJ1-1
size: NA

DNA: TGCGCCAGCAGCCAAGATTTGGGAGGGTTCAATGAAAAACTGTTTTTT
CDR3: CASSQDLGGFNEKLFF
V: TRBV4-1
D: NA
J: TRBJ1-4
size: many

DNA: TGTGCCAGCCGAGTACAGGGGCAAGATACGCAGTATTTT
CDR3: CASRVQGQDTQYF
V: TRBV12-3/TRBV12-4
D: TRBD1
J: TRBJ2-3
size: NA

DNA: TGCAGCGTTGACGGGGGACAGGGGGCGATCTCTGAGCAGTTCTTC
CDR3: CSVDGGQGAISEQFF
V: TRBV29-1
D: TRBD1
J: TRBJ2-1
size: once

DNA: TGTGCCAGCAGGGACGGGGGAGATACGCAGTATTTT
CDR3: CASRDGGDTQYF
V: TRBV7-2
D: NA
J: TRBJ2-3
size: NA